This T cell receptor beta chain was retrieved from a study of CD8 T cells in Susac syndrome (dated by TCRdb to between 2018 and 2021). Background on the whole study: Among the sequenced Susac syndrome patients, about six had clinically active disease and roughly 8 were in clinical remission. At blood withdrawal, Susac syndrome patients were therapy-naive, treated with corticosteroids (with IVIg additionally given to some), or treated with IVIg alone. The study used repertoire sequencing to test whether antigen drove CD8+ T cell activation and differentiation in Susac syndrome. Points the paper makes about the study in general: In patients with Susac syndrome, the CD4+ T cell repertoire showed no detectable clonal expansion. The number of individuals in the TCR sequencing and HLA analysis was recognized as being relatively small.

High-throughput TCR beta sequencing profiled peripheral blood CD8+ and CD4+ T cells from healthy donors, Susac syndrome patients and multiple sclerosis patients. Recently defined diagnostic criteria for definite or probable disease were met by the Susac syndrome patients. CD8+ TEMRA cells were enriched by FACS, while bulk CD8+ and CD4+ T cells were purified by magnetic negative isolation. Blood was drawn into EDTA tubes, processed within 24 hours, and PBMCs were isolated by density gradient centrifugation. PBMCs intended for TCR sequencing were frozen in liquid nitrogen and were later thawed in a 37 degrees C water bath. A purity of at least 90% was achieved for sorted or isolated CD4+, CD8+ and CD8+ TEMRA cells. This clonotype came up once. Its antigen target is currently unknown. One base away there is no much larger clone; base qualities are not given. One read is thin evidence. RNA was extracted with the RNeasy kit and 0.5 to 1 ug was reverse transcribed using random hexamers. The immunoSEQ multiplex PCR assay, covering 54 Vbeta and 13 Jbeta segments, was used to amplify TCR beta CDR3 regions. PCR amplification bias was corrected using a synthetic template baseline for primer optimization and computational correction. Per the authors' processing: Reads were assigned to V, D and J genes according to IMGT and analyzed in immunoSEQ Analyzer, with only productive sequences retained. Clonality was computed as one minus Shannon entropy normalized by log2 of the number of productive unique sequences. For each patient and control, public and private clones were evaluated within the 100 most prevalent clones. Clones were defined as Susac-specific if absent from the healthy and MS cohorts, from under 1,200 published viral clones and from other ImmuneACCESS disease sequences. The public reads were quality trimmed at Q25 with fastp and then assembled into clones with MiXCR by TCRdb, keeping productive beta chains. Records with the same CDR3 protein are collapsed into one entry carrying the most frequent genes and DNA. These V and J calls derive from TCRdb rather than the authors' analysis. The sample data list tens of thousands of distinct CDR3 sequences, and about 93% of these were observed just once. The biggest ten clones account for 0.52% of the sample.

Measured from the cysteine to the phenylalanine, the CDR3 is 13 residues long. Just the 39-base CDR3 DNA is kept, in frame starting at base 1. Trimming costs V 3 bases and J 8 bases, and their ends lie 11 bases apart. This sequence was found in a human donor with Susac syndrome. The rearranged chain carries TRBV12-3 or TRBV12-4 and TRBJ2-1; TRBD2 could be the D gene, as 6 bases match. Sequenced: CD4+ T cells from PBMCs. The DNA is TGTGCCAGCAGTTTGGAGGGTATCGATGAGCAGTTCTTC. Its product reads: CASSLEGIDEQFF.